Presented here are 27 T cell receptor beta chains from one specimen sequenced in a study of blood T cells in healthy people across ages (dated by TCRdb to 2013 to 2016). The library came from 5' RACE. A second PCR of 7 to 11 cycles was run with a J-beta primer mix and a sample-barcoded 5' primer. TCRdb reanalyzed the raw reads on its own, using fastp at Q25 for trimming and MiXCR for clone calling, and kept in-frame beta chains. A single entry per CDR3 protein holds the most common genes and DNA from its merged rows. The sample table holds around 1,800,000 distinct CDR3 sequences, of which more than 35% were seen once. The ten biggest clones cover 20% to 25% of the sample. Source material: blood. The receptors shown here come from a human donor in good health.

This clonotype was counted a few times. This chain connects TRBV5-1 to TRBJ2-3; 9 nucleotides match TRBD2. This CDR3 comprises 18 residues. J was trimmed by 6 bases and V by 0 bases; bases with no gene match: 14. Germline CDR1 and CDR2: SGHRS and YFSETQ. The CDR3 loop is CASSLAGLSGGTADTQYF. The CDR3 bases are TGCGCCAGCAGCTTGGCCGGGCTAAGCGGGGGGACTGCTGATACGCAGTATTTT.

The J gene is TRBJ1-5, the V gene TRBV7-9; D call uncertain. Trimming cost V 0 bases and J 0 bases, with 9 bases left between them. CDR1 is SEHNR and CDR2 is FQNEAQ in the germline V gene (reference sequence). The CDR3 totals 16 residues. The CDR3 DNA is TGTGCCAGCAGCTTAGCCCGTACGGATAGCAATCAGCCCCAGCATTTT. Translated, it gives CASSLARTDSNQPQHF.

The chain links TRBV24-1 to TRBJ2-1, with TRBD2 as a possible D gene (6 bases). V lost 9 bases and J lost 4, with 21 bases in between. CDR1 is KGHDR and CDR2 is SFDVKD in the germline V gene. CDR3 length: 16 residues. In DNA, the CDR3 is TGTGCCACCTCTCCGGCGGGACCGAGAGATTACAATGAGCAGTTCTTC. Its translation: CATSPAGPRDYNEQFF.

Only one count was recorded for this clonotype. The V gene is TRBV7-6, the J gene TRBJ2-5; D may match TRBD1 or TRBD2 (5 bases each). The CDR3 sequence is 16 residues long. Trimming shortened V by 0 bases and J by 4 bases, and 15 bases separated the two germline ends. Germline CDR1 and CDR2: SGHVS and FNYEAQ. The CDR3 loop reads CASSLAQGYGGETQYF. CDR3 DNA: TGTGCCAGCAGCTTAGCGCAGGGATATGGGGGAGAGACCCAGTACTTC.

The V gene is TRBV4-1, the J gene TRBJ2-4, with D maybe TRBD2 (6 bases). Matching the DNA end better, TRBJ2-7 makes the J call doubtful. The germline gives CDR1 MGHRA, CDR2 YSYEKL. This CDR3 comprises 14 residues. The CDR3 loop reads CASSQGSSDTEQYF. The CDR3 region has the DNA TGCGCCAGCAGCCAAGGTTCTAGCGATACCGAGCAGTACTTC.

The V gene is TRBV7-2, the J gene TRBJ2-7; 11 nucleotides agree with TRBD1. The V segment lost 5 bases and the J segment 4 bases; nucleotides outside the gene matches: 7. Per germline, CDR1 SGHTA and CDR2 FQGNSA. The CDR3 is 15 residues long. The CDR3 is CASSIRTGGNYEQYF. The CDR3 bases are TGTGCCAGCAGCATACGGACAGGGGGCAATTACGAGCAGTACTTC. Drawing the rest from reference TRBV7-2 and TRBJ2-7, the complete variable domain is GAGVSQSPSNKVTEKGKDVELRCDPISGHTALYWYRQSLGQGLEFLIYFQGNSAPDKSGLPSDRFSAERTGGSVSTLTIQRTQQEDSAVYLCASSIRTGGNYEQYFGPGTRLTVT.

This chain uses TRBV4-1 with TRBJ1-5; weak D call: TRBD1 (5 bases). This CDR3 is built from 16 residues. Germline loops: CDR1 MGHRA, CDR2 YSYEKL. V was clipped by 1 base and J by 1 base, with 11 bases between them. Written as DNA, the CDR3 is TGCGCCAGCAGCCAAGGTCGGGGCGGAAGCAATCAGCCCCAGCATTTT. The encoded protein is CASSQGRGGSNQPQHF.

Points on this clonotype: Compared with germline, one end of the junction differs, possibly owing to a read error. The genes are TRBV5-1 and TRBJ2-3; 11 positions agree with TRBD2. Germline V lookup: CDR1 SGHRS, CDR2 YFSETQ. CDR3 length equals 17 residues. CDR3: CVSSFRPGLAALDTQYF. CDR3 nucleotides: TGCGTCAGCAGCTTCCGTCCGGGACTAGCGGCCTTAGATACGCAGTATTTT.

This clonotype occurred a few times. The rearrangement links TRBV11-2 to TRBJ2-4; TRBD1 might be the D (5 bases). The J call may be incorrect, as the DNA end agrees better with TRBJ2-7. Germline loops: CDR1 SGHAT, CDR2 FQNNGV. The CDR3 length is 15 residues. CDR3 sequence: CASSLQGSSVHEQYF. CDR3 nucleotide sequence: TGTGCCAGCAGCTTGCAGGGATCTTCGGTCCACGAGCAGTACTTC.

This clonotype appeared a few times. V usage is TRBV29-1 and J usage is TRBJ1-2; 9 bases align to TRBD1. The V gene end was trimmed by 7 bases and the J gene end by 3 bases; junction bases not matched to a gene: 9. Germline loops: CDR1 SQVTM, CDR2 ANQGSEA. This CDR3 contains 14 residues. The CDR3 region is CSALKGDRDYGYTF. The CDR3 DNA follows: TGCAGCGCCTTAAAGGGGGACAGGGACTATGGCTACACCTTC. The full variable domain, completed using reference TRBV29-1 and TRBJ1-2, is SAVISQKPSRDICQRGTSLTIQCQVDSQVTMMFWYRQQPGQSLTLIATANQGSEATYESGFVIDKFPISRPNLTFSTLTVSNMSPEDSSIYLCSALKGDRDYGYTFGSGTRLTVV.

This clonotype was seen only a few times. The chain links TRBV20-1 to TRBJ2-1, with TRBD2 as a possible D gene (5 bases). This CDR3 is built from 14 residues. V was shortened by 2 bases and J by 4 bases, with 12 bases between the two germline ends. Germline V CDR1 and CDR2: DFQATT, SNEGSKA (reference sequence). CDR3: CSARTDSNYNEQFF. In DNA, the CDR3 is TGCAGTGCTAGAACGGACTCAAATTACAATGAGCAGTTCTTC.

The chain recombines TRBV12-5 with TRBJ1-1; maybe TRBD1 (6 bases). The CDR3 is 14 residues long. Germline assignment: CDR1 LGHNT and CDR2 FRNRAP. V lost 5 bases and J lost 0, with 10 bases in between. CDR3 protein: CASGPGHLNTEAFF. The CDR3 nucleotides read TGTGCTAGTGGTCCGGGACACTTGAACACTGAAGCTTTCTTT. Drawing the rest from reference TRBV12-5 and TRBJ1-1, the complete variable domain is DARVTQTPRHKVTEMGQEVTMRCQPILGHNTVFWYRQTMMQGLELLAYFRNRAPLDDSGMPKDRFSAEMPDATLATLKIQPSEPRDSAVYFCASGPGHLNTEAFFGQGTRLTVV.

This CDR3 reads CASSQDPLYGYTF. CDR3 nucleotides: TGTGCCAGCAGCCAAGATCCCCTTTATGGCTACACCTTC. The chain combines TRBV3-1 with TRBJ1-2; D is undetermined. Germline assignment: CDR1 LGHDT and CDR2 YNNKEL (reference sequence). The germline V and J ends were trimmed by 0 bases and 5 bases, with 7 bases remaining between them. The CDR3 extends over 13 amino acids.

Remarks on this clonotype: The junction differs from germline at one of its ends, possibly a read error. The V call is TRBV3-1, the J call TRBJ2-1; unclear D gene. CDR1 and CDR2 (germline): LGHDT, YNNKEL (reference sequence). This CDR3 spans 12 amino acids. CDR3 sequence (DNA): TGTGCCAGCACCCAAGATAAAGATGAGCAGTTCTTC. It translates to CASTQDKDEQFF.

About this clonotype itself: An end of the junction does not agree with germline; a read error may underlie this. The rearrangement links TRBV7-6 to TRBJ1-2, with 8 bases identical to TRBD1. The CDR3 is 17 residues long. From germline, CDR1 is SGHVS and CDR2 FNYEAQ. CDR3 DNA sequence: TGTGCCAGCAGCTTAGCGTGGGGGACAGGTGACTTCTATGGCTACATCTTC. Translating it yields CASSLAWGTGDFYGYIF.

The chain couples TRBV7-8 to TRBJ1-4, with a possible D match to TRBD1 (6 bases). This CDR3 spans 16 amino acids. V was cut by 1 base and J by 2 bases, with 11 bases left in between. CDR1 SGHVS and CDR2 FQNEAQ come from the germline V gene. DNA for the CDR3: TGTGCCAGCAGCTTAGTCAGGGGAGAGACTAATGAAAAACTGTTTTTT. Amino acid sequence: CASSLVRGETNEKLFF. The full variable domain, with the rest looked up from reference TRBV7-8 and TRBJ1-4, is GAGVSQSPRYKVAKRGQDVALRCDPISGHVSLFWYQQALGQGPEFLTYFQNEAQLDKSGLPSDRFFAERPEGSVSTLKIQRTQQEDSAVYLCASSLVRGETNEKLFFGSGTQLSVL.

V gene TRBV27 combines with J gene TRBJ1-1; 7 nucleotides align to TRBD1. The CDR3 spans 18 residues. The ends lost 5 bases at V and 0 bases at J; junction bases unmatched: 15. Germline loops: CDR1 MNHEY, CDR2 SMNVEV (reference sequence). The CDR3 here is CASSPRGLGDLLNTEAFF. The CDR3 DNA reads as TGTGCCAGCAGTCCGAGGGGGCTCGGGGATCTATTGAACACTGAAGCTTTCTTT.

This clonotype was found a few times. In DNA form, the CDR3 reads TGCAGTGCTAGAGAAGCAGGGTTGGGTCAGCCCCAGCATTTT. Protein sequence: CSAREAGLGQPQHF. The gene calls are TRBV20-1 and TRBJ1-5, with TRBD1 as a possible D gene (5 bases). The V and J ends lost 0 bases and 6 bases respectively, with 12 bases between them. The CDR3 length is 14 residues. Germline V gene lookup returns CDR1 DFQATT and CDR2 SNEGSKA (reference sequence).

DNA of the CDR3: TGTGCCAGCAGCTTAGATAAGGGGGAAGCCAAAAACATTCAGTACTTC. Its protein is CASSLDKGEAKNIQYF. This rearrangement joins TRBV7-8 to TRBJ2-4; D is possibly TRBD1 (6 bases). Deletions cut 1 base from V and 0 bases from J, with 10 bases between. The CDR3 loop spans 16 amino acids. Germline V gene sequence: CDR1 SGHVS, CDR2 FQNEAQ.

This clonotype showed up just a few times. V is TRBV29-1 and J is TRBJ1-1, with 7 bases fitting TRBD1. The CDR3 runs 13 residues. J was trimmed by 1 base and V by 3 bases; bases with no gene match: 2. CDR1 and CDR2 (germline): SQVTM, ANQGSEA. Here the CDR3 reads CSVEGQRNTEAFF. CDR3 coding DNA: TGCAGCGTTGAGGGACAGCGGAACACTGAAGCTTTCTTT. The complete variable domain, with remaining parts taken from reference TRBV29-1 and TRBJ1-1, reads SAVISQKPSRDICQRGTSLTIQCQVDSQVTMMFWYRQQPGQSLTLIATANQGSEATYESGFVIDKFPISRPNLTFSTLTVSNMSPEDSSIYLCSVEGQRNTEAFFGQGTRLTVV.

The rearrangement uses TRBV7-9 and TRBJ2-3; tentatively, D is TRBD2 (6 bases). Trimming cost V 1 base and J 6 bases, with 11 bases left between them. This CDR3 is 14 amino acids long. Germline V gene data show CDR1 as SEHNR and CDR2 as FQNEAQ (reference sequence). The CDR3 DNA reads as TGTGCCAGCAGCTTAGTTCGGGAGCGGGATACGCAGTATTTT. Translation: CASSLVRERDTQYF.

The rearrangement joins TRBV7-8 to TRBJ2-3; 12 bases match TRBD2. With V trimmed by 5 bases and J by 6 bases, 6 bases remained unmatched. CDR1 and CDR2 (germline): SGHVS, FQNEAQ. This CDR3 is 15 amino acids long. The CDR3 is CASSPGTSGFDTQYF. In DNA, the CDR3 is TGTGCCAGCAGCCCGGGGACTAGCGGGTTTGATACGCAGTATTTT.

This clonotype occurred once. The chain links TRBV12-3 or TRBV12-4 to TRBJ2-7, with 12 nucleotides matching TRBD1. CDR3 length: 17 amino acids. V lost 0 bases, J lost 5 bases, and 8 bases stayed unmatched. Written as DNA, the CDR3 is TGTGCCAGCAGTTTAGCGGTCGGGACAGGGGGCTTGGACGAGCAGTACTTC. It translates to CASSLAVGTGGLDEQYF.

This CDR3 reads CAGRETSTGGGEAFF. Written as DNA, the CDR3 is TGTGCCGGCCGAGAAACGTCTACAGGGGGCGGTGAAGCTTTCTTT. The V call is TRBV21-1, the J call TRBJ1-1; TRBD1 reflects the table's D call only, with no check against the DNA. TRBV21-1 is classified as a pseudogene. The CDR3 is 15 residues long.

The J gene is TRBJ2-5, the V gene TRBV7-2; 7 bases agree with TRBD2. Trimming at V came to 4 bases and at J to 11 bases, leaving 7 bases not matched to a gene. This CDR3 has 12 residues. The germline V gene encodes CDR1 SGHTA and CDR2 FQGNSA. The CDR3 coding sequence is TGTGCCAGCAGCTGGTTGGGGGGGGAGCAGTACTTC. Translated: CASSWLGGEQYF.

A few counts support this clonotype. J is TRBJ1-2 and V is TRBV5-1; no firm D call. Germline assignment: CDR1 SGHRS and CDR2 YFSETQ. The CDR3 is made up of 15 amino acids. The V end lost 0 bases, the J end lost 3 bases, and 12 bases lay between the germline ends. CDR3 bases: TGCGCCAGCAGCTTGGGGACGGCTTCTCACTATGGCTACACCTTC. It codes for CASSLGTASHYGYTF.

This clonotype came up a few times. The chain links TRBV12-3 or TRBV12-4 to TRBJ1-4; TRBD1 is a possible D gene (5 bases). V lost 5 bases and J 8 bases, leaving 12 bases between the germline ends. The CDR3 runs 13 residues. The CDR3: CASSGTGSEKLFF. CDR3 sequence (DNA): TGTGCCAGCAGTGGGACTGGGTCGGAAAAACTGTTTTTT.